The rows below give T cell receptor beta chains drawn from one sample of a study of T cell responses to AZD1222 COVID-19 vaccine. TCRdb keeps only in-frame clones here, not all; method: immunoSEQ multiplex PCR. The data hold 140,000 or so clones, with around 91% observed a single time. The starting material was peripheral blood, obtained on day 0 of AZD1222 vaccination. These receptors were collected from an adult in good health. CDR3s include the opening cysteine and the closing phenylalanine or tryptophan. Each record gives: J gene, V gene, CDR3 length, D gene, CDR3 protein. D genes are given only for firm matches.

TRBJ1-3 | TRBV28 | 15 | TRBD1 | CASSFGDREINTIYF
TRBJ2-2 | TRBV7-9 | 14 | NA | CASNENGGTGELFF
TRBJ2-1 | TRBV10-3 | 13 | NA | CAIRKGLYNEQFF
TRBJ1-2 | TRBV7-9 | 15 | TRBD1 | CASSSGTAGRLGYTF
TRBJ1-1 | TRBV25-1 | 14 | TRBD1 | CASRGQGWDTEAFF
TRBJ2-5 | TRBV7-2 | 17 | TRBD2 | CASSPRLAGAFRETQYF
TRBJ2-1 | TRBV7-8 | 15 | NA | CASSLEGVRYNEQFF
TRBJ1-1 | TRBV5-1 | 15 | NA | CASSLGTGRHTEAFF
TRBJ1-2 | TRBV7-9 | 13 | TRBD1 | CASRQGGPYGYTF
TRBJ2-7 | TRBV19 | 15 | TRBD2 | CASSVSGSTSYEQYF
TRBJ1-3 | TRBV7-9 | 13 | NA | CASSLQGENTIYF
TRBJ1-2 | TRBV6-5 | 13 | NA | CASSPVGSRGYTF
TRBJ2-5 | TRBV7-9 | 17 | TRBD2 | CASSSGFAGGPVETQYF
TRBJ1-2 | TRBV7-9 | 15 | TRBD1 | CASRDRGGDNYGYTF
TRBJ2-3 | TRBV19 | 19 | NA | CASRARIGTRLGNTDTQYF
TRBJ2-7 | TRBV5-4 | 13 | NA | CASSLGLTYEQYF
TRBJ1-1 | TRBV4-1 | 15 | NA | CASSQFALMNTEAFF
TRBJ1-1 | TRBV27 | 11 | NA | CASWGNTEAFF
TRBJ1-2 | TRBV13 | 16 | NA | CASSLGPGPMIYGYTF
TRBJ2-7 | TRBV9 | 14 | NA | CASRSAKSSYEQYF
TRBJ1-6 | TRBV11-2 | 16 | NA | CASSRGQGVKNSPLHF
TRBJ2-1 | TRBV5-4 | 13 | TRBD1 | CASRPGTGGEQFF
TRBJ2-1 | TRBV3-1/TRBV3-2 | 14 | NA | CASSQESTLIGQFF
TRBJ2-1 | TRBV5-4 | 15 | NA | CASSHRDQPYNEQFF
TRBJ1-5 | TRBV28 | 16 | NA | CASSLTPAYSNQPQHF
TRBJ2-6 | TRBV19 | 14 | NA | CASRVGSGANVLTF
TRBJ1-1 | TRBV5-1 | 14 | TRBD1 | CASSRGQLNTEAFF
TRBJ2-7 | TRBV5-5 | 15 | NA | CASSFDYKLAYEQYF
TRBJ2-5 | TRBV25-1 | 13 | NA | CASSSGPQETQYF
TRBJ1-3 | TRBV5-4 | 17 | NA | CASSFPHGDSSGNTIYF
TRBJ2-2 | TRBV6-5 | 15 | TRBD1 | CASSYTDRGPGELFF
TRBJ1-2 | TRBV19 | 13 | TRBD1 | CASIPTGSGGYTF
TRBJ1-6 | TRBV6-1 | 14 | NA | CASSEVGMGSPLHF
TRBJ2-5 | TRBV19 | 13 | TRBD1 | CATSRGQGGTQYF
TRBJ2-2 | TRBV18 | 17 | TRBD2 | CASSPSSGSDGTGELFF
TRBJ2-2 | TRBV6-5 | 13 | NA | CASSMGRLGELFF
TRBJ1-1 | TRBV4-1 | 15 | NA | CASSQESVVNTEAFF
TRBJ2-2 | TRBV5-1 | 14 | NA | CASQLTSGTGELFF
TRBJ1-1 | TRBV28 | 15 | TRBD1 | CASSERTGDFTEAFF
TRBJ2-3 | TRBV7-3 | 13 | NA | CASSLGGQDTQYF
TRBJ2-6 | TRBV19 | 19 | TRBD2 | CASTPWAGGLSSGANVLTF